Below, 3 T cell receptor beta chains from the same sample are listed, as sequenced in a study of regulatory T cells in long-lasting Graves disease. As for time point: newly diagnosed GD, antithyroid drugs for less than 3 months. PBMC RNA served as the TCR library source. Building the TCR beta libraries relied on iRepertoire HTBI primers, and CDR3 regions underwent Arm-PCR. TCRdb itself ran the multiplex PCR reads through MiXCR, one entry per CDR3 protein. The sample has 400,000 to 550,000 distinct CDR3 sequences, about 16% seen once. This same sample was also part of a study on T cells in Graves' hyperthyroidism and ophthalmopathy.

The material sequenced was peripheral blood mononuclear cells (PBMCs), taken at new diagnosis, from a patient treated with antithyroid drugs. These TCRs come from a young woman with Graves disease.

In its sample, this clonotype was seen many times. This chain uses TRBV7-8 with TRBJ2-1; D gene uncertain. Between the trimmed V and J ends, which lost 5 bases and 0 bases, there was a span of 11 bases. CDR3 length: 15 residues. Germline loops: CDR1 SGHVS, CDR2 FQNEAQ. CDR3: CASSLAVISYNEQFF. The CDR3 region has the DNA TGTGCCAGCAGCCTGGCCGTAATCTCCTACAATGAGCAGTTCTTC.

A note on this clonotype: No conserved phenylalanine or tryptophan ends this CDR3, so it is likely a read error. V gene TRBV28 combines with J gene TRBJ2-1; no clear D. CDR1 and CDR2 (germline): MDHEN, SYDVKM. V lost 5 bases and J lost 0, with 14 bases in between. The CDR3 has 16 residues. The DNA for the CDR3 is TGTGCCAGCAGTCCCCCGAGGATACTCTCCTACAATGAGCAGTTCTCC. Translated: CASSPPRILSYNEQFS.

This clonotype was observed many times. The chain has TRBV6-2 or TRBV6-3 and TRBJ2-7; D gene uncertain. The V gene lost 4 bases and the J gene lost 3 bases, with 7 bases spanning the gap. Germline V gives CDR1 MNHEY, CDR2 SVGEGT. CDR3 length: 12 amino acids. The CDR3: CASSFTGYEQYF. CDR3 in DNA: TGTGCCAGCAGTTTCACCGGCTACGAGCAGTACTTC.